This T cell receptor beta chain was captured in a study of blood T cells in healthy people across ages (dated by TCRdb to between 2014 and 2017). For the study in its entirety: Template switching captured roughly one uniquely barcoded TCR beta cDNA molecule per two T cells in model experiments. The study measured age-related changes in TCR beta repertoire diversity using deep sequencing normalized with unique cDNA molecular identifiers. The donors were divided into four age groups: young (average around 16 years), middle-aged (about 40), aged (around 67) and long-lived (roughly 82). To avoid experimental bias, donors of different ages were distributed randomly across sequencing lanes. Using the same blood draw, the study looked at two additional independent replicas of 1 million unique cDNA reads for two donors, one aged 18 to 30 and the other aged 80 or older.

Points the paper makes about the study in general: Total diversity estimates from one million sequenced T cells were considered lower bounds and underestimates. Observed TCR beta diversity per million T cells fell roughly linearly with age, and a significant reduction was already apparent by age roughly 40. Bulk unsorted PBMC profiling prevented conclusive comparison of naive and antigen-experienced compartments. The percentage of naive T cells measured by flow cytometry correlated strongly with observed TCR beta diversity. Donor CMV infection status was unknown, potentially confounding age-related changes in expanded clonotypes. Compared with the aged group, more naive CD4+ T cells, fewer expanded clones and increased TCR diversity were shown by the long-lived group, suggesting age selection.

This clonotype was detected only a few times. Its antigen target is currently unknown. No base quality information exists; no much larger clone differs at one position. The method was 5' RACE. The sequencer was an Illumina HiSeq 2500. A second roughly 6 to 12 cycle PCR used a sample-barcoded 5' primer and a J-beta primer mix. Each TCR beta cDNA molecule received a unique molecular identifier from a template-switch 5' adaptor carrying 12 random nucleotides. Each sample yielded at least 2.5 million CDR3-containing paired-end reads. First-strand cDNA synthesis was performed from all RNA using the Mint cDNA synthesis kit, with priming by a TRBC-specific oligonucleotide. All cDNA was treated with uracil-DNA glycosylase and then went through a first 18-cycle PCR with the universal primers M1SS and BC2_uni_R. Per the authors' processing: Normalization of each sample was performed by random selection of 1 million high-quality reads, each carrying a distinct molecular identifier. Reads sharing molecular identifiers were discarded rather than binned into consensus sequences. MiTCR, run with a Q25 quality threshold and the strictest error-elimination algorithm, handled CDR3 identification, clonotype clustering and error correction. A nonparametric unseen species model using Euler transformation provided a lower-bound estimate of total TCR beta diversity. The public reads were reanalyzed by TCRdb: fastp trimming at Q25, MiXCR alignment, in-frame beta chains only. Each CDR3 protein appears once, grouped with its most common genes and DNA. The V and J calls, along with clone size, are taken from TCRdb and not from the paper's own processing. This sample lists 700,000 to 900,000 distinct CDR3 sequences; 50% to 65% were detected once. The ten largest clonotypes hold approximately 40% of the sample.

The CDR3, cysteine through phenylalanine, is 15 amino acids long. Only the CDR3 part of the read is kept: 45 bases, read in frame from the first base. Systemically healthy Caucasian individuals from Russia, some 36 in total and aged roughly 6 to 100 years, were included as donors. Each donor gave ten milliliters of peripheral blood, collected into EDTA-treated Vacutainer tubes. Ficoll-Paque density-gradient centrifugation was used to isolate PBMCs, with at least 6 million obtained per sample. Total RNA, at least 5.5 micrograms per sample, was extracted from PBMCs with Trizol reagent. The percentages of naive CD45RAhigh/CD27high T cells were determined by flow cytometry on a PBMC aliquot from every donor.

The sequence came from a man of 80 years or more in good health. Specimen: blood. The receptor chain draws on TRBV21-1 and TRBJ2-2. TRBV21-1 is termed a pseudogene. The DNA is TGTGCCAGCAGCAAAGGGACGGCGAACACCGGGGAGCTGTTTTTT. This is translated as CASSKGTANTGELFF.